This T cell receptor (beta chain) comes out of a study of sequential checkpoint blockade in melanoma. With 0 bases clipped from V and 9 bases from J, the junction kept 13 bases outside the gene matches. The CDR3 extends over 18 amino acids. Germline assignment: CDR1 SGDLS and CDR2 YYNGEE. The data were produced by immunoSEQ multiplex PCR, yet TCRdb's version contains in-frame clones alone and is incomplete. Of tens of thousands of clones in the sample, around 32% are singletons; the top ten hold less than 2%. The treatment denotes: randomized to nivolumab then ipilimumab (arm A) or the reverse (arm B).

The material sequenced was tumor tissue (inferred from file names), taken from a patient given nivolumab and ipilimumab in sequence. This receptor was obtained from a human donor with melanoma. The chain combines TRBV9 with TRBJ2-1; TRBD1 aligns across 12 bases. The CDR3 loop is CASSVEALGQGALGEQFF. CDR3 nucleotide sequence: TGTGCCAGCAGCGTAGAGGCTCTGGGACAGGGGGCTCTCGGTGAGCAGTTCTTC.